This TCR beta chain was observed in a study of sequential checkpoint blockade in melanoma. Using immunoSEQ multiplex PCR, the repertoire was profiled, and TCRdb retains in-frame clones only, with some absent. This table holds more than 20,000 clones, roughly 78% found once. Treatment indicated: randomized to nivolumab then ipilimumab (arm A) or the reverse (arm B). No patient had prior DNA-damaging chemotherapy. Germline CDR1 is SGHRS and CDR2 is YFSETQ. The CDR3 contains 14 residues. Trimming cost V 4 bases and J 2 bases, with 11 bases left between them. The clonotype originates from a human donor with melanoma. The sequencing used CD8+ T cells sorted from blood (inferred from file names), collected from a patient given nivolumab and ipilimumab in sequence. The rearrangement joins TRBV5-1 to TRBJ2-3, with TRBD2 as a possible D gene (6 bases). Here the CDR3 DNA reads TGCGCCAGCAGCAGAGGCGGGATCACAGATACGCAGTATTTT. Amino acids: CASSRGGITDTQYF.